This record covers a single T cell receptor beta chain. Its antigen is not identified. This specimen comes from a study of T cell responses to AZD1222 COVID-19 vaccine. Overall study results and limits: An increase in Spike-specific TCR breadth and depth was observed after two AZD1222 doses.

CDR1 is MNHEY and CDR2 is SVGAGI in the germline V gene. Trimming stripped 6 bases from V and 5 bases from J, with 8 bases between. The CDR3 is 11 residues long. Pooling was applied to second doses at about 4 or about 12 weeks. Profiled with immunoSEQ multiplex PCR; TCRdb holds only in-frame clones, not every one. The sample lists about 130,000 clones; nearly 90% were seen once. The V and J genes are TRBV6-5 and TRBJ2-7; D remains ambiguous. The sample was peripheral blood, taken 28 days after the second AZD1222 dose. The clonotype comes from an adult who received the AZD1222 COVID-19 vaccine. DNA of the CDR3: TGTGCCAGCAGACGCCTAGACGAGCAGTACTTC. Translation: CASRRLDEQYF.